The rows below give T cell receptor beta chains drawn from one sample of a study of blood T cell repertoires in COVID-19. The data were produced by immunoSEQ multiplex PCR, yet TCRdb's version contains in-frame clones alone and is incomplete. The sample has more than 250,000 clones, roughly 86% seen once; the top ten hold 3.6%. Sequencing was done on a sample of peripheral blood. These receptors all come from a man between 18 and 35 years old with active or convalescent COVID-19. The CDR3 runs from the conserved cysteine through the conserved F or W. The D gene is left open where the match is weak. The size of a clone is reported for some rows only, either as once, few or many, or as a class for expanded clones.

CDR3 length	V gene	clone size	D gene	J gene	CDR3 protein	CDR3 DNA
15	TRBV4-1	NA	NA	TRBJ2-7	CASSPTEWAPHEQYF	TGCGCCAGCAGCCCGACAGAATGGGCCCCGCACGAGCAGTACTTC
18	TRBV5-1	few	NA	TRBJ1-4	CASSSSEGGTATNEKLFF	TGCGCCAGCAGCTCCAGTGAAGGGGGTACTGCAACTAATGAAAAACTGTTTTTT
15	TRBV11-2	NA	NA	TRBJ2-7	CASSLAGTPFYEQYF	TGTGCCAGCAGCTTAGCTGGGACACCATTCTACGAGCAGTACTTC
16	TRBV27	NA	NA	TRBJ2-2	CASTFMGAGDTGELFF	TGTGCCAGCACCTTCATGGGGGCAGGGGACACCGGGGAGCTGTTTTTT
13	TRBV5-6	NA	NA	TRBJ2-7	CASSITGTYEQYF	TGTGCCAGCAGCATCACAGGTACCTACGAGCAGTACTTC
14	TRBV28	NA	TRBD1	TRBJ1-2	CASGSGGGQWGYTF	TGTGCCAGCGGGTCAGGGGGCGGACAATGGGGCTACACCTTC
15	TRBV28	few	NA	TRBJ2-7	CASKLGGAVTYEQYF	TGTGCCAGCAAACTAGGGGGGGCCGTGACCTACGAGCAGTACTTC
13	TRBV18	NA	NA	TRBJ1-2	CASSLEEGSGYTF	TGTGCCAGCTCCCTAGAAGAGGGCTCTGGCTACACCTTC
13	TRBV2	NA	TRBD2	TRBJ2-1	CAGSGGAWNEQFF	TGTGCCGGTAGCGGGGGGGCCTGGAATGAGCAGTTCTTC
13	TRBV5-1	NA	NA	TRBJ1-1	CASTEGDDTEAFF	TGCGCCAGCACGGAGGGCGACGACACTGAAGCTTTCTTT
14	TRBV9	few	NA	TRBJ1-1	CASSVSGFNTEAFF	TGTGCCAGCAGCGTTTCAGGGTTCAACACTGAAGCTTTCTTT
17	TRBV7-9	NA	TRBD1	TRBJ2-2	CASSPNEPTGSTGELFF	TGTGCCAGCAGCCCCAACGAACCGACAGGGAGCACCGGGGAGCTGTTTTTT
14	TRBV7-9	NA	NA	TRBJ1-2	CASSLGSGNYGYTF	TGTGCCAGCAGCTTAGGTTCAGGGAACTATGGCTACACCTTC
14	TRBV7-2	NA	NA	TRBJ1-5	CASSLGGLRQPQHF	TGTGCCAGCAGCTTAGGAGGGTTACGTCAGCCCCAGCATTTT
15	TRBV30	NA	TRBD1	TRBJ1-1	CASPAKDRPTTEAFF	TGTGCCTCCCCAGCGAAGGACAGGCCGACCACTGAAGCTTTCTTT
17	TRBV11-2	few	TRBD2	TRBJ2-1	CASSLVPRTSGRNEQFF	TGTGCCAGCAGCTTAGTCCCCAGGACTAGCGGGAGGAATGAGCAGTTCTTC
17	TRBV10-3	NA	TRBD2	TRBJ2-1	CAISPHAREGSYNEQFF	TGTGCCATCAGTCCGCATGCGCGGGAGGGCTCCTACAATGAGCAGTTCTTC
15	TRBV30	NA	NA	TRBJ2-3	CAWRFTGVSTDTQYF	TGTGCCTGGAGATTTACGGGAGTTAGCACAGATACGCAGTATTTT
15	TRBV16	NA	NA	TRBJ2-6	CASSQGGPGANVLTF	TGTGCCAGCAGCCAAGGAGGGCCTGGGGCCAACGTCCTGACTTTC
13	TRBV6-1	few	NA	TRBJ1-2	CASSEVHSYGYTF	TGTGCCAGCAGTGAAGTCCACTCCTATGGCTACACCTTC
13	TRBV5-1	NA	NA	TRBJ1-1	CASSKQKNTEAFF	TGCGCCAGCAGCAAGCAAAAGAACACTGAAGCTTTCTTT
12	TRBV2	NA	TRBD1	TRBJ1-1	CASSGTGGETFF	TGTGCCAGCAGCGGGACAGGGGGCGAAACTTTCTTT
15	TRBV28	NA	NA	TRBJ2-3	CASNQALVGGDTQYF	TGTGCCAGCAATCAGGCACTTGTCGGGGGAGATACGCAGTATTTT
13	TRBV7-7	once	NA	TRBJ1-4	CASSSAPSEKLFF	TGTGCTTCCTCCAGCGCCCCTTCCGAAAAACTGTTTTTT
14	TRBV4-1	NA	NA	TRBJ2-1	CASSQDQGPNEQFF	TGCGCCAGCAGCCAAGACCAGGGGCCCAATGAGCAGTTCTTC
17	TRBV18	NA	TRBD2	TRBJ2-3	CASTPSAGGYGTDTQYF	TGTGCCAGCACCCCATCGGCGGGAGGATATGGCACAGATACGCAGTATTTT
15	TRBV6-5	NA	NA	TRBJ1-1	CASGGRNWANTEAFF	TGTGCCAGCGGAGGGAGAAATTGGGCGAACACTGAAGCTTTCTTT
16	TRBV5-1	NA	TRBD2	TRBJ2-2	CASSSSGLQNTGELFF	TGCGCCAGCAGCTCATCGGGACTACAGAACACCGGGGAGCTGTTTTTT
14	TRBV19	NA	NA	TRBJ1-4	CASSTLRTAEKLFF	TGTGCCAGTAGCACCCTGAGGACAGCAGAAAAACTGTTTTTT
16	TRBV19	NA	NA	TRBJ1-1	CASSIDMATMNTEAFF	TGTGCCAGTAGTATAGATATGGCGACAATGAACACTGAAGCTTTCTTT
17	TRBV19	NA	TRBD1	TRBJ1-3	CASSDPGQGSSGNTIYF	TGTGCCAGTAGCGACCCGGGACAGGGTAGCTCTGGAAACACCATATATTTT
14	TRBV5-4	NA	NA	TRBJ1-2	CASSSKQGNYGYTF	TGTGCCAGCAGCTCCAAACAGGGTAACTATGGCTACACCTTC
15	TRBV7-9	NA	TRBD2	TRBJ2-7	CASSLGTSGYYEQYF	TGTGCCAGCAGCTTAGGGACTAGCGGGTACTACGAGCAGTACTTC
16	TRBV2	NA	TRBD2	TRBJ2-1	CASRSSGGQEDNEQFF	TGTGCCAGCAGATCTAGCGGGGGGCAAGAAGACAATGAGCAGTTCTTC
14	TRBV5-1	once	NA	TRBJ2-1	CASSALATYNEQFF	TGCGCCAGCAGCGCACTAGCTACCTATAATGAGCAGTTCTTC
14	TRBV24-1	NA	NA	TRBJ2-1	CATSEAGGYNEQFF	TGTGCCACCAGTGAGGCAGGAGGCTACAATGAGCAGTTCTTC
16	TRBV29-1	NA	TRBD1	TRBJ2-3	CSVRTGGALFTDTQYF	TGCAGCGTGAGGACAGGGGGCGCGTTATTTACAGATACGCAGTATTTT
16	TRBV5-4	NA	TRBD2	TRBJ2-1	CASSLDPSGRHNEQFF	TGTGCCAGCAGCCTAGATCCTAGCGGGCGCCACAATGAGCAGTTCTTC
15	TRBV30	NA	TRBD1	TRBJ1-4	CASTFPGTANEKLFF	TGTGCCTCAACCTTCCCCGGGACAGCTAATGAAAAACTGTTTTTT
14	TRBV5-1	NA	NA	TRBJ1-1	CASSLGGGNTEAFF	TGCGCCAGCAGCTTGGGAGGGGGGAACACTGAAGCTTTCTTT
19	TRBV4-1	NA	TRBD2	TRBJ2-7	CASSQGRLAGVISNYEQYF	TGCGCCAGCAGCCAAGGACGACTAGCGGGAGTTATTTCCAACTACGAGCAGTACTTC